These 9 T cell receptor beta chains came from one sample sequenced in a study of beta chain features in type 1 diabetes. The study reverse transcribed the entire isolated RNA, so it sequenced expressed TCRB transcripts. The repertoire was sequenced with immunoSEQ multiplex PCR; TCRdb's copy has only in-frame clones and lacks some. The sample shows 310,000 or so clones, 8% of them seen only once. What was sequenced was central memory CD4+ T cells from blood. The receptors were gathered from a woman aged 18-29 years in good health.

This clone came up many times. This chain links TRBV9 with TRBJ2-3; possible D gene TRBD1, 6 bases. Germline CDR1 SGDLS, CDR2 YYNGEE. V dropped 1 base and J dropped 6 bases, with 12 bases sitting between them. The CDR3 has 14 residues. The CDR3 coding sequence is TGTGCCAGCAGCGTAAGGGGGAGTTTGGATACGCAGTATTTT. Its translation: CASSVRGSLDTQYF.

This clone turned up a few times. CDR3 amino acids: CASSPGKTGELFF. For the CDR3, the DNA is TGTGCCAGCTCACCAGGGAAAACCGGGGAGCTGTTTTTT. This sequence joins TRBV18 and TRBJ2-2; no clear D gene. Germline V CDR1 and CDR2: KGHSH, LQKENI. Trimming removed 2 bases from V and 5 bases from J, with 6 bases in between. This CDR3 is 13 amino acids long. Supplemented by reference TRBV18 and TRBJ2-2, the full variable domain reads NAGVMQNPRHLVRRRGQEARLRCSPMKGHSHVYWYRQLPEEGLKFMVYLQKENIIDESGMPKERFSAEFPKEGPSILRIQQVVRGDSAAYFCASSPGKTGELFFGEGSRLTVL.

This clone was picked up a small number of times. Different DNA sequences within this sample yield the same CDR3. The chain joins TRBV7-2 to TRBJ2-5, with D possibly being TRBD1 or TRBD2 (6 bases each). This CDR3 has 13 amino acids. Germline V gene sequence: CDR1 SGHTA, CDR2 FQGNSA. Between the trimmed V and J ends, which lost 6 bases and 4 bases, there was a span of 12 bases. CDR3 residues: CASRGGAGETQYF. The DNA of the CDR3 is TGTGCCAGCAGGGGGGGCGCGGGAGAGACCCAGTACTTC.

This clone appeared a few times. The same CDR3 can be traced to other DNA sequences in this sample. The gene calls are TRBV20-1 and TRBJ1-1; D unresolved. There are 11 residues in the CDR3. V lost 7 bases to trimming and J lost 2 bases, with 8 bases between them. Germline CDR1 is DFQATT and CDR2 is SNEGSKA (reference sequence). CDR3 protein: CSVSRNTEAFF. CDR3 bases: TGCAGTGTGTCGAGAAACACTGAAGCTTTCTTT.

The chain carries TRBV5-4 and TRBJ2-3; TRBD2 agrees at 12 bases. CDR3 length: 16 amino acids. CDR1 SGHNT and CDR2 YYREEE come from the germline V gene (reference sequence). V lost 2 bases to trimming and J lost 6 bases; unmatched junction nucleotides: 7. The CDR3 DNA follows: TGTGCCAGCAGCTTAACTACCGGGACTAGCGGGGATACGCAGTATTTT. Protein product: CASSLTTGTSGDTQYF.

This clone was recorded many times. This chain uses TRBV7-9 with TRBJ2-7, with D possibly being TRBD2 (6 bases). CDR1 is SEHNR and CDR2 is FQNEAQ in the germline V gene (reference sequence). The CDR3 spans 14 residues. V lost 4 bases and J 6 bases, leaving 16 bases between the germline ends. CDR3 in amino acids: CASSSAGSGGEQYF. Written as DNA, the CDR3 is TGTGCCAGCAGCTCGGCGGGGTCCGGCGGCGAGCAGTACTTC. Full variable domain (remainder filled in from reference TRBV7-9 and TRBJ2-7): DTGVSQNPRHKITKRGQNVTFRCDPISEHNRLYWYRQTLGQGPEFLTYFQNEAQLEKSRLLSDRFSAERPKGSFSTLEIQRTEQGDSAMYLCASSSAGSGGEQYFGPGTRLTVT.

This clone was counted between two and nine times. The CDR3 is CSVDRDQETQYF. The DNA for the CDR3 is TGCAGCGTTGACAGGGACCAAGAGACCCAGTACTTC. This chain uses TRBV29-1 with TRBJ2-5, with D maybe TRBD1 (5 bases). Per germline, CDR1 SQVTM and CDR2 ANQGSEA. The CDR3 is 12 residues long. The V gene lost 3 bases and the J gene lost 0 bases, with 5 bases spanning the gap.

CDR3: CASSPQGLRTYGYTF. CDR3 DNA sequence: TGTGCCAGCAGCCCACAGGGGCTCCGTACCTATGGCTACACCTTC. The chain is built from TRBV28 and TRBJ1-2; 7 bases match TRBD1. J was trimmed by 4 bases and V by 6 bases; bases with no gene match: 11. From germline, CDR1 is MDHEN and CDR2 SYDVKM. The CDR3 has 15 residues.

The J gene is TRBJ1-1, the V gene TRBV6-5; maybe TRBD1 (5 bases). The CDR3 is 15 amino acids. V was trimmed by 2 bases and J by 1 base, leaving 11 bases between them. Germline lookup yields CDR1 MNHEY and CDR2 SVGAGI. The CDR3 spells CASSYLSQGNTEAFF. The CDR3 region has the DNA TGTGCCAGCAGTTACCTGTCCCAGGGGAACACTGAAGCTTTCTTT.